The TCR beta chain described here comes from a study of T cell responses to AZD1222 COVID-19 vaccine. Study results and limitations: White British ancestry dominated among donors, who included more females, and clonal diversity was possibly underestimated. Nearly half of unique spike-specific TCRs reportedly avoided B.1.351 and B.1.1.7 mutated regions. Spike-specific TCR repertoires showed rising breadth and depth after two AZD1222 doses.

This table comes from immunoSEQ multiplex PCR, and its TCRdb copy is limited to in-frame clones, with some not included. This sample carries around 140,000 clones, just under 95% of them seen once, and the ten largest clones take 1.5% to 2%. Points on this clone: As yet, its antigen is unknown.

Trimming took 0 bases from V and 3 from J; bases not matched to a gene: 6. Germline loops: CDR1 MNHEY, CDR2 SVGAGI. This CDR3 spans 16 amino acids. The clonotype originates from an adult in good health. Sequenced material: peripheral blood, taken on day 0 of AZD1222 vaccination. The gene calls are TRBV6-5 and TRBJ2-3, with 7 bases that match TRBD2. The CDR3 DNA reads TGTGCCAGCAGTTACTCGAAAGCGGGATCAACAGATACGCAGTATTTT. It specifies CASSYSKAGSTDTQYF.